This T cell receptor beta chain was captured in a study of T cell repertoires in cytomegalovirus infection. Across the whole study: Both CMV infection and a matching HLA type were indicated by public TCR beta signatures. General study points: HLA-C-restricted TCR beta clonotypes specific for CMV led the ex vivo response. Adding up the frequency of public TCR beta families identified people who carried CMV plus the relevant HLA.

TCRdb processed the reads anew with MiXCR; each CDR3 protein has one entry. The top ten clones hold roughly 4.4% of a sample with approximately 76,000 distinct CDR3 sequences, 3.7% of them seen once. V trimming: 3 bases; J trimming: 7 bases; junction bases outside the gene matches: 16. The CDR3 has 17 amino acids. Germline values: CDR1 MDHEN, CDR2 SYDVKM. Many counts were recorded for this clonotype. Its antigen is unknown. This rearrangement joins TRBV28 to TRBJ2-7, with TRBD1 identical over 9 bases. Sequencing used PBMCs. The clonotype comes from a human donor in good health (CMV status not recorded). Some clones in this sample may be carry-over from other donors' samples. DNA of the CDR3: TGTGCCAGCAGTTTCCCCTCAGGGACAGGGAGTAGATTTGAGCAGTACTTC. The encoded protein is CASSFPSGTGSRFEQYF.